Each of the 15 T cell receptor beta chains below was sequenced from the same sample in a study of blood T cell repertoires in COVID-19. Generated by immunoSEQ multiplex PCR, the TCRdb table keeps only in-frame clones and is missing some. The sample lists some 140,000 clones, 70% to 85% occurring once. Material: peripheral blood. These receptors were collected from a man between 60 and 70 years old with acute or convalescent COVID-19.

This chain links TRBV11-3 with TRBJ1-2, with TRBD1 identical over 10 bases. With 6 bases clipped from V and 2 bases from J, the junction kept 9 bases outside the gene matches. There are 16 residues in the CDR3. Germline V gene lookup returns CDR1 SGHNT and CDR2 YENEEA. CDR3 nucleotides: TGTGCCAGCAGACGAGGGGCGGGACAGGGGAACTATGGCTACACCTTC. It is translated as CASRRGAGQGNYGYTF.

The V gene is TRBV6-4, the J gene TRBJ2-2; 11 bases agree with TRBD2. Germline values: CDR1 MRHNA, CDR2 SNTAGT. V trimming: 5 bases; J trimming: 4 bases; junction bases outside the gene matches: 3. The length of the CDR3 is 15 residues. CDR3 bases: TGTGCCAGCAGTCTACTAGCGGGAGTCACCGGGGAGCTGTTTTTT. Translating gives CASSLLAGVTGELFF.

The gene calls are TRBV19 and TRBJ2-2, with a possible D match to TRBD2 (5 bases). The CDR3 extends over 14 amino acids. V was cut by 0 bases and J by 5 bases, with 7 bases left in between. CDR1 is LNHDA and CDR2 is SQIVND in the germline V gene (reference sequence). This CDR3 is CASSIELGTGELFF. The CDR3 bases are TGTGCCAGTAGTATAGAACTAGGAACCGGGGAGCTGTTTTTT. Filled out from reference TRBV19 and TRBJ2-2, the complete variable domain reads DGGITQSPKYLFRKEGQNVTLSCEQNLNHDAMYWYRQDPGQGLRLIYYSQIVNDFQKGDIAEGYSVSREKKESFPLTVTSAQKNPTAFYLCASSIELGTGELFFGEGSRLTVL.

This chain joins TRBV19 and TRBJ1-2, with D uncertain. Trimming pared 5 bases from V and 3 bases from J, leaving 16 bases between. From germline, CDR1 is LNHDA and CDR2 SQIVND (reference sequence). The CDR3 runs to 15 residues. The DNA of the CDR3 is TGTGCCAGTAGTCCGGAGCACCTTTGGGACTATGGCTACACCTTC. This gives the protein CASSPEHLWDYGYTF.

The CDR3 sequence is CASSDGRGNSPLHF. The CDR3 DNA follows: TGTGCCAGCAGTGACGGGAGAGGGAATTCACCCCTCCACTTT. The chain links TRBV2 to TRBJ1-6; D is undetermined. Germline lookup yields CDR1 SNHLY and CDR2 FYNNEI. The CDR3 has 14 residues. Trimming pared 3 bases from V and 7 bases from J, leaving 10 bases between.

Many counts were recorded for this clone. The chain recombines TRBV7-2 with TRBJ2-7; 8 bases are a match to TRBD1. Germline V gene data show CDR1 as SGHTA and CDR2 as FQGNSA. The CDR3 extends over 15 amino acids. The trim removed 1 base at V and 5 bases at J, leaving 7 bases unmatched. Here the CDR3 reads CASSLVLSGGHEQYF. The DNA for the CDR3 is TGTGCCAGCAGCTTAGTGTTATCAGGGGGCCACGAGCAGTACTTC.

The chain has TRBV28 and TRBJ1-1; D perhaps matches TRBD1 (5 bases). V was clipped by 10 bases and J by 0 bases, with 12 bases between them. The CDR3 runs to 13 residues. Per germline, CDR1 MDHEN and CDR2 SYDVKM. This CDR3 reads CATDGTMNTEAFF. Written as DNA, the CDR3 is TGTGCCACTGACGGGACTATGAACACTGAAGCTTTCTTT.

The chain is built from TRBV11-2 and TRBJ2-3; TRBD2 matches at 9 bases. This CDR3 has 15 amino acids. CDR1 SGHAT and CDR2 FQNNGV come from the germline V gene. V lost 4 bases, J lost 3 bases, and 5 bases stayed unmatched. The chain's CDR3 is CASSSLAGWTDTQYF. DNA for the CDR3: TGTGCCAGCAGCTCGCTAGCGGGATGGACAGATACGCAGTATTTT.

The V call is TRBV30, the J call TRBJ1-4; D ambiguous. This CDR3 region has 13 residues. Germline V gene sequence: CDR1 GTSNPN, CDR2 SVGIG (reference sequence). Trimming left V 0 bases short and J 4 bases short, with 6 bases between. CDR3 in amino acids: CAWSVSVNEKLFF. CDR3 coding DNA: TGTGCCTGGAGTGTATCCGTTAATGAAAAACTGTTTTTT.

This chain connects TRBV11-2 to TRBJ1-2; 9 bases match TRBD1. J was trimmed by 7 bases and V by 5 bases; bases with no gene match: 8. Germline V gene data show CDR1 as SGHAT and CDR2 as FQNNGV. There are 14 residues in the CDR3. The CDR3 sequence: CASSQEGQGSGYTF. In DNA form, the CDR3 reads TGTGCCAGCAGCCAAGAAGGACAGGGGTCTGGCTACACCTTC.

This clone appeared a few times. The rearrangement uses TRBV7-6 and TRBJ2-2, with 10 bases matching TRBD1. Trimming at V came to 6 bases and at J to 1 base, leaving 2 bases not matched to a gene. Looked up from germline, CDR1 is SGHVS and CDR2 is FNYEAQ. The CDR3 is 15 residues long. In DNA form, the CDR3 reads TGTGCCAGCAGTCGGACAGGGGGGAACACCGGGGAGCTGTTTTTT. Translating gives CASSRTGGNTGELFF.

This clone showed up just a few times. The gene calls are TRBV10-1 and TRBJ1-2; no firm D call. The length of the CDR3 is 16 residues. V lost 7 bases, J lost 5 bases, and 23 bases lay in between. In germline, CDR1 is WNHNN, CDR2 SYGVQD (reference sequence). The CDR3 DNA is TGCGCCAGCAAAGCGAAAAGGCAGATTCATCTTTATGGCTACACCTTC. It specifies CASKAKRQIHLYGYTF.

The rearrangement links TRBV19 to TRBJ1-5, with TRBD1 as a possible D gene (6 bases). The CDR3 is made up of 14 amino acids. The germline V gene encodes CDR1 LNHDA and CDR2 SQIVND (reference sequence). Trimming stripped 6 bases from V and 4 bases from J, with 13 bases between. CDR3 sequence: CASSPQGINQPQHF. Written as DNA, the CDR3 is TGTGCCAGTAGCCCACAGGGAATTAATCAGCCCCAGCATTTT.

The CDR3 region is CASSIEGGKGEKLFF. Here the CDR3 DNA reads TGTGCCAGCAGCATAGAGGGGGGGAAGGGTGAAAAACTGTTTTTT. The rearrangement uses TRBV7-9 and TRBJ1-4; maybe TRBD1 (6 bases). V dropped 5 bases and J dropped 7 bases, with 17 bases sitting between them. The CDR3 totals 15 residues. Germline V lookup: CDR1 SEHNR, CDR2 FQNEAQ (reference sequence).

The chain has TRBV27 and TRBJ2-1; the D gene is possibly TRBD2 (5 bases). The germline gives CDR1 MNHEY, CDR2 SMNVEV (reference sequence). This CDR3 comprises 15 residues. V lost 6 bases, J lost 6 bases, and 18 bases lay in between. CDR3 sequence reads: CASRRSGTTFNEQFF. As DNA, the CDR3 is TGTGCCAGCAGGAGATCGGGAACCACCTTCAATGAGCAGTTCTTC.